A single sample is the source of the 15 T cell receptor beta chains below, sequenced in a study of CD8 T cells in ankylosing spondylitis. Via MiXCR, TCRdb re-called the 5' RACE reads, giving one row per CDR3 protein. The sample has approximately 220,000 distinct CDR3 sequences, roughly 26% seen once. The sequenced sample consisted of blood, either unsorted or a sorted T cell fraction (not recorded which). All receptors come from a male donor with ankylosing spondylitis or in good health (not recorded which).

This clonotype showed up many times. This chain joins TRBV5-1 and TRBJ1-3, with TRBD1 matching 8 bases. Germline-derived CDR1 and CDR2 are SGHRS and YFSETQ. The CDR3 is made up of 15 amino acids. The trim removed 4 bases at V and 2 bases at J, leaving 5 bases unmatched. DNA for the CDR3: TGCGCCAGCAGCAAGACAGGGGAACCTGGAAACACCATATATTTT. Amino acids: CASSKTGEPGNTIYF.

This clonotype showed up many times. This chain joins TRBV10-3 and TRBJ2-7; TRBD2 is a possible D gene (6 bases). The CDR3 totals 15 residues. V was cut by 4 bases and J by 2 bases, with 15 bases left in between. Germline CDR1 is ENHRY and CDR2 is SYGVKD. The CDR3 protein is CAISAPQGGTYEQYF. The CDR3 bases are TGTGCCATCAGTGCCCCCCAGGGCGGGACCTACGAGCAGTACTTC.

V and J are TRBV20-1 and TRBJ2-3; 8 bases are a match to TRBD2. The germline CDR1 and CDR2 sequences are DFQATT and SNEGSKA (reference sequence). V gave up 6 bases and J gave up 5 bases; unmatched junction bases: 7. The CDR3 spans 13 residues. CDR3 sequence (DNA): TGCAGTGCGCAGCGGGAGACTGGAGATACGCAGTATTTT. Amino acids: CSAQRETGDTQYF.

The rearrangement uses TRBV15 and TRBJ1-2; D not resolved. V was trimmed by 0 bases and J by 5 bases, leaving 4 bases between them. CDR3 size: 12 residues. CDR1 and CDR2 from the germline V gene are LNHNV and YYDKDF (reference sequence). CDR3 in amino acids: CATSRDSYGYTF. CDR3 nucleotides: TGTGCCACCAGCAGAGACAGTTATGGCTACACCTTC. Using reference TRBV15 and TRBJ1-2 for the parts outside the CDR3, the full variable domain is DAMVIQNPRYQVTQFGKPVTLSCSQTLNHNVMYWYQQKSSQAPKLLFHYYDKDFNNEADTPDNFQSRRPNTSFCFLDIRSPGLGDTAMYLCATSRDSYGYTFGSGTRLTVV.

In its sample, this clonotype was seen many times. CDR3 DNA: TGTGCCAGCAGCGTAGGTGGCAATAGCAATCAGCCCCAGCATTTT. Translating it yields CASSVGGNSNQPQHF. V and J are TRBV9 and TRBJ1-5; no definite D call. Germline V gives CDR1 SGDLS, CDR2 YYNGEE. The CDR3 covers 15 residues. Trimming cost V 0 bases and J 0 bases, with 7 bases left between them. The full variable domain, rest sourced from reference TRBV9 and TRBJ1-5, is DSGVTQTPKHLITATGQRVTLRCSPRSGDLSVYWYQQSLDQGLQFLIQYYNGEERAKGNILERFSAQQFPDLHSELNLSSLELGDSALYFCASSVGGNSNQPQHFGDGTRLSIL.

This clonotype was detected only a few times. CDR3 nucleotide sequence: TGCAGCGCCAGGGGAGACGGTGGAAACACCATATATTTT. Protein: CSARGDGGNTIYF. The chain combines TRBV29-1 with TRBJ1-3; a weak D match, TRBD1 (6 bases). Germline V gene lookup returns CDR1 SQVTM and CDR2 ANQGSEA. CDR3 length equals 13 residues. With 7 bases removed from V and 3 bases from J, the gap between germline ends came to 13 bases.

This clonotype was counted only a few times. The chain carries TRBV20-1 and TRBJ1-3; possibly TRBD1 for D (5 bases). The CDR3 contains 16 residues. The V end was cut by 0 bases, the J end by 2 bases, with 14 bases between. The germline gives CDR1 DFQATT, CDR2 SNEGSKA (reference sequence). CDR3 residues: CSARDAVGLAGNTIYF. The CDR3 nucleotides read TGCAGTGCTAGAGATGCTGTGGGACTGGCTGGAAACACCATATATTTT.

At least ten counts were recorded for this clonotype. The chain couples TRBV21-1 to TRBJ2-1. TRBV21-1 is listed as a pseudogene. The CDR3 consists of 11 residues. CDR3 bases: TGTGCCAGCAGCAAAGCGGTTGAGCAGTTCTTC. Translated, it gives CASSKAVEQFF.

This clonotype came up a few times. The V call is TRBV20-1, the J call TRBJ2-1, with D possibly TRBD2 on 5 matching bases. The V gene's germline CDR1 is DFQATT and CDR2 SNEGSKA (reference sequence). The CDR3 runs 14 residues. DNA for the CDR3: TGCAGCGTCGGGGTTTTCGGAGATTTTCCTGAGCAGTTCTTC. Residues: CSVGVFGDFPEQFF.

This clonotype was observed a few times. The chain joins TRBV5-1 to TRBJ2-6, with D perhaps being TRBD1 or TRBD2 (5 bases each). From germline, CDR1 is SGHRS and CDR2 YFSETQ. This CDR3 has 18 amino acids. The V and J ends lost 0 bases and 0 bases respectively, with 13 bases between them. The CDR3 nucleotides are TGCGCCAGCAGCTTGGGCTCCGGGGCCCTCTCTGGGGCCAACGTCCTGACTTTC. Protein sequence: CASSLGSGALSGANVLTF.

This clonotype has ten or more counts. V gene TRBV29-1 combines with J gene TRBJ2-6; a possible D gene is TRBD2 (6 bases). This CDR3 is built from 14 residues. Germline CDR1 SQVTM, CDR2 ANQGSEA. The germline V and J ends were trimmed by 5 bases and 2 bases, with 10 bases remaining between them. The CDR3 sequence: CSVHGGTGANVLTF. CDR3 in DNA: TGCAGCGTTCACGGAGGGACTGGGGCCAACGTCCTGACTTTC.

V is TRBV20-1 and J is TRBJ1-2; possible D gene TRBD1, 6 bases. The germline V and J ends were trimmed by 2 bases and 5 bases, with 18 bases remaining between them. The CDR3 length is 15 residues. In germline, CDR1 is DFQATT, CDR2 SNEGSKA (reference sequence). Here the CDR3 DNA reads TGCAGTGCTAGACCCCCGGAGGGGGGGCCTTATGGCTACACCTTC. Translated, it gives CSARPPEGGPYGYTF.

This clonotype has ten or more counts. The rearrangement links TRBV20-1 to TRBJ2-7; D not certain. V shed 2 bases and J shed 6 bases, with 14 bases lying between them. CDR3 size: 13 residues. Germline V gene lookup returns CDR1 DFQATT and CDR2 SNEGSKA (reference sequence). The CDR3 nucleotides are TGCAGTGCTAGACCGCGGCCCATGGGCGAGCAGTACTTC. It specifies CSARPRPMGEQYF.

This chain links TRBV20-1 with TRBJ2-7; D is uncertain. There are 11 residues in the CDR3. The germline V gene has CDR1 DFQATT and CDR2 SNEGSKA (reference sequence). V lost 6 bases and J 2 bases, leaving 8 bases between the germline ends. The CDR3 is CSAEMTYEQYF. CDR3 sequence (DNA): TGCAGTGCGGAGATGACCTACGAGCAGTACTTC.

There are many counts of this clonotype. This sequence joins TRBV28 and TRBJ1-1; D is possibly TRBD1 (6 bases). Trimming cost V 3 bases and J 0 bases, with 14 bases left between them. Germline assignment: CDR1 MDHEN and CDR2 SYDVKM. This CDR3 is built from 16 residues. The CDR3 DNA is TGTGCCAGCAGTTTTAGGCGGGGGACATTGAACACTGAAGCTTTCTTT. This translates into CASSFRRGTLNTEAFF.